This T cell receptor beta chain was profiled in a study of T cells in narcolepsy. Looking at the study overall: Donors had narcolepsy type 1 or type 2, or were healthy controls.

On this clone itself: Other DNA sequences in the sample encode the same CDR3.

CDR3 length: 13 residues. Germline CDR1 is SGHTA and CDR2 is FQGNSA. With 5 bases removed from V and 6 bases from J, the gap between germline ends came to 14 bases. Assay: immunoSEQ multiplex PCR; the TCRdb copy retains only in-frame clones and omits some. The repertoire has around 18,000 clones, 85% to 90% of them found once; the top ten carry approximately 0.72%. This sequence originates from a human donor in good health. The source material was memory (CD45RA-) CD4+ T cells from blood. The rearrangement joins TRBV7-2 to TRBJ2-7, with a weak D call TRBD1 (6 bases). This CDR3 reads CASSLGRGGEQYF. CDR3 nucleotides: TGTGCCAGCAGCCTAGGACGAGGGGGCGAGCAGTACTTC. The complete variable domain, with remaining parts taken from reference TRBV7-2 and TRBJ2-7, reads GAGVSQSPSNKVTEKGKDVELRCDPISGHTALYWYRQSLGQGLEFLIYFQGNSAPDKSGLPSDRFSAERTGGSVSTLTIQRTQQEDSAVYLCASSLGRGGEQYFGPGTRLTVT.